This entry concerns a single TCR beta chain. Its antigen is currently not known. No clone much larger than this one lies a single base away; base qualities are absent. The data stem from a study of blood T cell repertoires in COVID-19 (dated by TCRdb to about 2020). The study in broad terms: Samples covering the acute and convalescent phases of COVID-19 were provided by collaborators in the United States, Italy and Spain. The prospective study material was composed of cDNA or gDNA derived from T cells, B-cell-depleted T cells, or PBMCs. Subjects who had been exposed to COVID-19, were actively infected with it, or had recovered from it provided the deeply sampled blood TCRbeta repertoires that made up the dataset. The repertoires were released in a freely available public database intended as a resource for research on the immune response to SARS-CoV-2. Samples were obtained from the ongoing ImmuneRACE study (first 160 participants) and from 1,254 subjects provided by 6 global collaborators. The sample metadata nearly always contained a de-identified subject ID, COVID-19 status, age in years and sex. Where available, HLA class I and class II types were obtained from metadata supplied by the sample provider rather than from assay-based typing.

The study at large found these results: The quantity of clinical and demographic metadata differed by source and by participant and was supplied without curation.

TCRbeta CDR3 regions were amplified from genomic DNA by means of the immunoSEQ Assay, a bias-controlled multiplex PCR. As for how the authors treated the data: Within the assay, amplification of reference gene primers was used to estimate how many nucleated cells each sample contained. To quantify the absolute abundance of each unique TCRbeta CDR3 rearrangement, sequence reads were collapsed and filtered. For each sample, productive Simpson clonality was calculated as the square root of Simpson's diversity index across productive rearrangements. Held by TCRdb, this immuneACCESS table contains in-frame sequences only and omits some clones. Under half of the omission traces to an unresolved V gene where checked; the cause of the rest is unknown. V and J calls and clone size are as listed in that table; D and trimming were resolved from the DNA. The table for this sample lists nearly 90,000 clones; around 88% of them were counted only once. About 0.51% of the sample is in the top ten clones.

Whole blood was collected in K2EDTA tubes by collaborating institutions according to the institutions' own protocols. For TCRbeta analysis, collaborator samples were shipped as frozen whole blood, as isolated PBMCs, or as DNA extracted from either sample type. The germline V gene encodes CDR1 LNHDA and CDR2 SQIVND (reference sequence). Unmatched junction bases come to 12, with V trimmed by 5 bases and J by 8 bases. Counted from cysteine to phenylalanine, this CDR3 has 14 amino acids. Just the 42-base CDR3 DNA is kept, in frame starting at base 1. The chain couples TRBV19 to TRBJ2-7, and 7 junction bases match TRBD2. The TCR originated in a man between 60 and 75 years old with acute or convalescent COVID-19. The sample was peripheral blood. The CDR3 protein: CASSPLGGSIQQYF. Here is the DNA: TGTGCCAGTAGTCCCCTGGGCGGGAGCATTCAGCAGTACTTC.